The sample holds many counts of the clone carrying this T cell receptor beta chain. This specimen belongs to a study of T cells in Graves' hyperthyroidism and ophthalmopathy. From RNA transcripts, TCR beta CDR3 regions were amplified. The HTBI set primed first-round TCR CDR3 RT-PCR. TCRdb re-called the multiplex PCR reads through MiXCR, storing one row per CDR3 protein. The sample lists about half a million distinct CDR3 sequences, around 22% occurring once. The germline V gene has CDR1 SGHTA and CDR2 FQGNSA. Trimming stripped 5 bases from V and 6 bases from J, with 14 bases between. This CDR3 comprises 13 residues. A Clinical Activity Score of at least 3, a NOSPECS grade of at least 4 and a duration under 3 months were recorded in the ophthalmopathy patients. More than 8 ml fresh peripheral blood yielded the PBMCs.

This clonotype was sampled from a woman aged 30 to 39 with Graves' ophthalmopathy. Material for sequencing was blood. V is TRBV7-2 and J is TRBJ2-7; D possibly uses TRBD1 or TRBD2 (6 bases each). CDR3 DNA: TGTGCCAGCAGCCGCGTACAGGGAGGCGAGCAGTACTTC. Amino acids: CASSRVQGGEQYF. The full variable domain, in which reference TRBV7-2 and TRBJ2-7 provide the parts outside the CDR3, is GAGVSQSPSNKVTEKGKDVELRCDPISGHTALYWYRQSLGQGLEFLIYFQGNSAPDKSGLPSDRFSAERTGGSVSTLTIQRTQQEDSAVYLCASSRVQGGEQYFGPGTRLTVT.